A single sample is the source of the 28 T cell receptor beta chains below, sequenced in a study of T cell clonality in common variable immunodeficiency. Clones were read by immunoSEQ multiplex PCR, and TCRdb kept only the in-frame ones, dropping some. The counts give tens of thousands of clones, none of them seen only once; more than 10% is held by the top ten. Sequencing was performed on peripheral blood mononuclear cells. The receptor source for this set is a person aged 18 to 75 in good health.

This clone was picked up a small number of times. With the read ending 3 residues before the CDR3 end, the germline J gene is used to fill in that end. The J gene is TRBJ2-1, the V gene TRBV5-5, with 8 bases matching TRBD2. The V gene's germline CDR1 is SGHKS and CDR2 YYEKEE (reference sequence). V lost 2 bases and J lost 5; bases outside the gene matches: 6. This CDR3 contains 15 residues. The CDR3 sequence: CASSFRGGGDNEQFF. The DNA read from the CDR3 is TGTGCCAGCAGCTTCCGGGGGGGCGGGGACAATGAG.

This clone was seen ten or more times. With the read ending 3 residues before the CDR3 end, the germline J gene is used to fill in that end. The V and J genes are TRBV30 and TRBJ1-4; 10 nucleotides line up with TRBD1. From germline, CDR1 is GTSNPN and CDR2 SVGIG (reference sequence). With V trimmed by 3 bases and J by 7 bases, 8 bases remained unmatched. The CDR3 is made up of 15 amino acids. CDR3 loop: CAWRTRDRGGEKLFF. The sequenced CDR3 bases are TGTGCCTGGAGGACCCGGGACAGGGGCGGTGAAAAA.

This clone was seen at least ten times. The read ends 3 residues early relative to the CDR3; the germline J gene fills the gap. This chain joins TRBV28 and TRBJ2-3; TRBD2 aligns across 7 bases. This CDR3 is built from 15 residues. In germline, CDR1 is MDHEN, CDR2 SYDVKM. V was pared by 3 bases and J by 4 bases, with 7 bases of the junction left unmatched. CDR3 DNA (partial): TGTGCCAGCAGTTTTTCCGGGGGGTTCGCAGATACG. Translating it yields CASSFSGGFADT. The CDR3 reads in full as CASSFSGGFADTQYF.

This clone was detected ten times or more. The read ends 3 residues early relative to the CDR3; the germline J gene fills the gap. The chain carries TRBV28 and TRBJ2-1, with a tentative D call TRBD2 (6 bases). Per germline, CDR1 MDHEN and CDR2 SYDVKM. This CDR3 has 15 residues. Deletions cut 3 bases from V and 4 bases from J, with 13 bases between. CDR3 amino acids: CASSLEGRAYNEQFF. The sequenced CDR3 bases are TGTGCCAGCAGTTTGGAGGGTAGGGCGTACAATGAG. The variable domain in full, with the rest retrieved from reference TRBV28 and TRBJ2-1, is DVKVTQSSRYLVKRTGEKVFLECVQDMDHENMFWYRQDPGLGLRLIYFSYDVKMKEKGDIPEGYSVSREKKERFSLILESASTNQTSMYLCASSLEGRAYNEQFFGPGTRLTVL.

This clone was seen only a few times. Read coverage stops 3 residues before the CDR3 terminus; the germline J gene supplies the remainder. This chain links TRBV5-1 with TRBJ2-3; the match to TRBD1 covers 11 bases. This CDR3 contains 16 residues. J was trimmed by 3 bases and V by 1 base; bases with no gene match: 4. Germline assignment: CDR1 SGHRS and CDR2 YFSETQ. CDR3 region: CASSLPGQGVTDTQYF. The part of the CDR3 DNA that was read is TGCGCCAGCAGCTTGCCGGGACAGGGGGTAACAGATACG.

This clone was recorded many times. The CDR3 reads CSAVTGSASTDTQYF. Incomplete CDR3 DNA: TGCAGTGCTGTAACAGGGAGCGCGAGCACAGATACG. The chain joins TRBV20-1 to TRBJ2-3; D perhaps matches TRBD1 (6 bases). The read halts 3 residues ahead of the CDR3 end, with the missing end drawn from the germline J gene. The CDR3 extends over 15 amino acids. Germline assignment: CDR1 DFQATT and CDR2 SNEGSKA (reference sequence). V lost 5 bases and J 0 bases, leaving 15 bases between the germline ends.

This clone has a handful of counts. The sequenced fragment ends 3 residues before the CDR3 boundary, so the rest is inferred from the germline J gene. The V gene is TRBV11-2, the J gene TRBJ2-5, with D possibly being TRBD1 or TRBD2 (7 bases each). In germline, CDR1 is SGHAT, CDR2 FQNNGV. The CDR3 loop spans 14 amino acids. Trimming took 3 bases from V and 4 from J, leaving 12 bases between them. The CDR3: CASSLGGGPETQYF. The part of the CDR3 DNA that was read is TGTGCCAGCAGCTTGGGAGGGGGCCCAGAGACC. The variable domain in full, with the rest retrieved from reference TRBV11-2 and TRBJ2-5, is EAGVAQSPRYKIIEKRQSVAFWCNPISGHATLYWYQQILGQGPKLLIQFQNNGVVDDSQLPKDRFSAERLKGVDSTLKIQPAKLEDSAVYLCASSLGGGPETQYFGPGTRLLVL.

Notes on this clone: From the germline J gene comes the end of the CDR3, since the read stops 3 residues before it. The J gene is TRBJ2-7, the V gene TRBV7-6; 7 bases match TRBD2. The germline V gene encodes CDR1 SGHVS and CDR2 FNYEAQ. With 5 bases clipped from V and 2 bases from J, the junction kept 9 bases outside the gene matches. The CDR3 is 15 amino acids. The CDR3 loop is CASSPGGRGPYEQYF. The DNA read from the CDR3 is TGTGCCAGCAGCCCCGGGGGGAGGGGCCCCTACGAG.

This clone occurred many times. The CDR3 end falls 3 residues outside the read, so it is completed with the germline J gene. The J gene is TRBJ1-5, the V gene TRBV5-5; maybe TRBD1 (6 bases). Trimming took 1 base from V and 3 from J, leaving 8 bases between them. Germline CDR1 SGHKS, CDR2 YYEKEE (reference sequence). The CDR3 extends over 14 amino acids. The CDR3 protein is CASSLSGDNQPQHF. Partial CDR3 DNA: TGTGCCAGCAGCTTGTCAGGGGACAATCAGCCC.

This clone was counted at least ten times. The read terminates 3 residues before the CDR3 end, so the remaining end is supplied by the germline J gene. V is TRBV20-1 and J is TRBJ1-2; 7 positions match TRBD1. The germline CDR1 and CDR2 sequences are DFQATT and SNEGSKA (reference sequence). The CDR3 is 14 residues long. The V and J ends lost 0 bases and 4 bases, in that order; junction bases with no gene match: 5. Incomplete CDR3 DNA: TGCAGTGCTAGAGATCCGGGACAGCCCTATGGC. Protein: CSARDPGQPYG. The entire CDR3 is CSARDPGQPYGYTF.

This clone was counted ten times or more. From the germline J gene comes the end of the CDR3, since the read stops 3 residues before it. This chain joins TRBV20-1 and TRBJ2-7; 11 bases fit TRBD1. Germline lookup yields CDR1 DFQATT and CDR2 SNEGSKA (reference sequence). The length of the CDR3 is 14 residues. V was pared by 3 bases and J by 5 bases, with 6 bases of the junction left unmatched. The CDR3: CSASRTGGANEQYF. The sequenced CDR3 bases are TGCAGTGCTAGTAGGACAGGGGGCGCGAACGAG.

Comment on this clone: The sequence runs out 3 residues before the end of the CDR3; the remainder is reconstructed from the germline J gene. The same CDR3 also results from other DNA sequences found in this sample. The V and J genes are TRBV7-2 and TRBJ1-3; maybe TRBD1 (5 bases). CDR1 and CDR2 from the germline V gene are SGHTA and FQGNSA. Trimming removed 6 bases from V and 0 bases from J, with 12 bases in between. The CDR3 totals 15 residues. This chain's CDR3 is CASSRQGGSGNTIYF. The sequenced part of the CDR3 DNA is TGTGCCAGCAGTCGGCAGGGAGGCTCTGGAAACACC.

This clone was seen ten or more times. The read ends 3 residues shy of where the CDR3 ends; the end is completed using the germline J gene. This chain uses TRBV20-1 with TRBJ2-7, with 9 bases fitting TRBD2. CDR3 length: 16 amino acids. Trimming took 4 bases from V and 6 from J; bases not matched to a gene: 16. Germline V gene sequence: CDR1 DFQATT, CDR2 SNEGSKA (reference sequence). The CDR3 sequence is CSAIGPWAGGSSEQYF. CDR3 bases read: TGCAGTGCTATAGGCCCTTGGGCGGGGGGGTCAAGCGAG.

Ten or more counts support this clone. CDR3 DNA (partial): TGCAGTGCCCCCGGGGAGGGTGATGAG. Translation gives CSAPGEGDE. The whole CDR3 sequence reads CSAPGEGDEQFF. The chain combines TRBV20-1 with TRBJ2-1, with 7 bases lining up with TRBD2. The read terminates 3 residues ahead of where the CDR3 ends, so the germline J gene completes it. After removal of 6 bases from V and 8 bases from J, the junction contained 7 bases not matched to a gene. Germline CDR1 reads DFQATT; CDR2 reads SNEGSKA (reference sequence). CDR3 size: 12 residues.

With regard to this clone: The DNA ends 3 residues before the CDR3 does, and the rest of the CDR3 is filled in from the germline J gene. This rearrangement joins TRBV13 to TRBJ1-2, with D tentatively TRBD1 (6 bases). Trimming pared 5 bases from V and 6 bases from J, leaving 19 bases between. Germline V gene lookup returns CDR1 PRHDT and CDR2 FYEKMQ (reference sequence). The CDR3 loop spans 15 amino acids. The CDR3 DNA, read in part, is TGTGCCAGCAGCCTAAACAGGGACATTATGGATGGC. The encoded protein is CASSLNRDIMDG. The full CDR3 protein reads CASSLNRDIMDGYTF.

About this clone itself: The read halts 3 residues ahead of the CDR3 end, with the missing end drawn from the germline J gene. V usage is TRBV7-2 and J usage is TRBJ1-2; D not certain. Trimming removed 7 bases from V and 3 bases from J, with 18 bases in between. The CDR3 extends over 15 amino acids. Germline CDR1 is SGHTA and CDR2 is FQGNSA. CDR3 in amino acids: CASTQPSTRDYGYTF. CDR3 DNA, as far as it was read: TGTGCCAGCACCCAACCCTCCACAAGGGACTATGGC. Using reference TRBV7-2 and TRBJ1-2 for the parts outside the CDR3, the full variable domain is GAGVSQSPSNKVTEKGKDVELRCDPISGHTALYWYRQSLGQGLEFLIYFQGNSAPDKSGLPSDRFSAERTGGSVSTLTIQRTQQEDSAVYLCASTQPSTRDYGYTFGSGTRLTVV.

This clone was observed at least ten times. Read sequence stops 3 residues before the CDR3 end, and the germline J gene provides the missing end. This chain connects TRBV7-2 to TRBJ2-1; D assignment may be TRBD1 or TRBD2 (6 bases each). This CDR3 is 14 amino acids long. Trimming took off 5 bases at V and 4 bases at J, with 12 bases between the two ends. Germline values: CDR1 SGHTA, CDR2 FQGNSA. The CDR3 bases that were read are TGTGCCAGCAGCCAAAGGAGGGGGTACAATGAG. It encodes CASSQRRGYNE. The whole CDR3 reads CASSQRRGYNEQFF. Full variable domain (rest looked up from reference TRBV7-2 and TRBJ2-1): GAGVSQSPSNKVTEKGKDVELRCDPISGHTALYWYRQSLGQGLEFLIYFQGNSAPDKSGLPSDRFSAERTGGSVSTLTIQRTQQEDSAVYLCASSQRRGYNEQFFGPGTRLTVL.

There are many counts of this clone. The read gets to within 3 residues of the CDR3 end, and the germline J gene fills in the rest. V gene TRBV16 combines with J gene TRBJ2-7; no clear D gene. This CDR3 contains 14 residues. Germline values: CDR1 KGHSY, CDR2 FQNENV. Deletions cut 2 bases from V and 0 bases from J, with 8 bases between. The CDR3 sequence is CASSQRADSYEQYF. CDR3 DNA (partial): TGTGCCAGCAGCCAAAGGGCAGACTCCTACGAG.

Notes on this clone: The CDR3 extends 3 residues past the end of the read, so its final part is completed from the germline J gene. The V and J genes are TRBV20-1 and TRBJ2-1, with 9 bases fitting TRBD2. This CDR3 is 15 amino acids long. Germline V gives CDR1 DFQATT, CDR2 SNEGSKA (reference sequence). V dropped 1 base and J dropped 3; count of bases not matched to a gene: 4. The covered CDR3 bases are TGCAGTGCTAGAGGAGGAGCGGGGGGCTACAATGAG. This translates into CSARGGAGGYNE. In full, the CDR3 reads CSARGGAGGYNEQFF.

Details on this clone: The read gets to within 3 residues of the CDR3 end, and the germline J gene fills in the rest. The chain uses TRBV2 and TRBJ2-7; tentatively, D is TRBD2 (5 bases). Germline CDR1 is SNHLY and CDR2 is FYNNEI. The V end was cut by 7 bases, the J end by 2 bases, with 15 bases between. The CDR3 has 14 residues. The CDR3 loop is CASIRAQRTYEQYF. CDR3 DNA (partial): TGTGCCAGCATAAGAGCCCAGCGGACCTACGAG.

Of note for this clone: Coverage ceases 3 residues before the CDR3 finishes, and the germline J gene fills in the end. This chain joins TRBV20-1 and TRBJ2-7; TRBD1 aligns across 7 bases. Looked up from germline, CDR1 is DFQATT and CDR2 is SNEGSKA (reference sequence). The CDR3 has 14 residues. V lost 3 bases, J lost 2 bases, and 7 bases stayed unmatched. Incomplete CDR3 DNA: TGCAGTGCTAGCTCCTTACAGGGGACCTACGAG. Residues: CSASSLQGTYE. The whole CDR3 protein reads CSASSLQGTYEQYF.

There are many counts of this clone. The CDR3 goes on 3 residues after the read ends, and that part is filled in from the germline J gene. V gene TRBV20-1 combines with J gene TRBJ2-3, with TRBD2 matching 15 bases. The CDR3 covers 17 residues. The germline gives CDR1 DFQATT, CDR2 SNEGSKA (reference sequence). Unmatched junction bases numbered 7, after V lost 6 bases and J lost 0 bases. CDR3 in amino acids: CSAPPGLAGGSTDTQYF. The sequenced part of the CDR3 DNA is TGCAGTGCACCACCCGGACTAGCGGGGGGGAGCACAGATACG.

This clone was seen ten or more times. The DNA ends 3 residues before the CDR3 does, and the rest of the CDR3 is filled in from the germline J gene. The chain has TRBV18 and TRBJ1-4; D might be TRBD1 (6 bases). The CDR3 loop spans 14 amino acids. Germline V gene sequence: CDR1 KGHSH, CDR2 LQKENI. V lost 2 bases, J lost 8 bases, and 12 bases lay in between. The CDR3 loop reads CASSPRGFEEKLFF. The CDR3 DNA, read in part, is TGTGCCAGCTCACCAAGGGGGTTTGAGGAAAAA. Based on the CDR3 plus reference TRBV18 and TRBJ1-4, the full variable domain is NAGVMQNPRHLVRRRGQEARLRCSPMKGHSHVYWYRQLPEEGLKFMVYLQKENIIDESGMPKERFSAEFPKEGPSILRIQQVVRGDSAAYFCASSPRGFEEKLFFGSGTQLSVL.

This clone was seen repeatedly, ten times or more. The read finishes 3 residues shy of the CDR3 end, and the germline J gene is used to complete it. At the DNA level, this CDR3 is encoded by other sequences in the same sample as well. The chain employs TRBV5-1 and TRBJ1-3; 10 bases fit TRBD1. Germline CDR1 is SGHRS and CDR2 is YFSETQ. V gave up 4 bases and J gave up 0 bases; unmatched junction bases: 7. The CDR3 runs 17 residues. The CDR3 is CASSSGQGDLSGNTIYF. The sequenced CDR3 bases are TGCGCCAGCAGCAGTGGACAGGGGGACCTCTCTGGAAACACC.

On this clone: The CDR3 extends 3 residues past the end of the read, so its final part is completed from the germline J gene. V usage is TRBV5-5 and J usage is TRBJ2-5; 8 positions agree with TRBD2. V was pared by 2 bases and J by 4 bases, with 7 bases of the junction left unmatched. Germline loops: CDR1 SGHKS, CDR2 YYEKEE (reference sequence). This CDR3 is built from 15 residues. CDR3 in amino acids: CASSFGAGGRETQYF. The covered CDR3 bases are TGTGCCAGCAGCTTCGGGGCGGGGGGCCGAGAGACC.

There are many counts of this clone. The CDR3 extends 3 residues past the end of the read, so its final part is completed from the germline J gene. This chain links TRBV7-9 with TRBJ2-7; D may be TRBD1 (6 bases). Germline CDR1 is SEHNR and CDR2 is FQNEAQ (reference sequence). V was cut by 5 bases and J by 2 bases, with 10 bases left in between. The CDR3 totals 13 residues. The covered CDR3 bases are TGTGCCAGCAGCACGGGGACAACCTACGAG. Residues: CASSTGTTYE. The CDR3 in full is CASSTGTTYEQYF.

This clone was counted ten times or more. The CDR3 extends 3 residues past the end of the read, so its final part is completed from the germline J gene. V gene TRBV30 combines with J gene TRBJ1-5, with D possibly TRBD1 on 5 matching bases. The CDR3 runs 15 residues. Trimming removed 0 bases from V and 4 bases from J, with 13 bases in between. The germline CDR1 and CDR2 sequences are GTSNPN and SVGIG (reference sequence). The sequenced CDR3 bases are TGTGCCTGGAGTGTGGGGGGAGAGCGAAATCAGCCC. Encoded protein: CAWSVGGERNQP. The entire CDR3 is CAWSVGGERNQPQHF. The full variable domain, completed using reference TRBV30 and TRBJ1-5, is SQTIHQWPATLVQPVGSPLSLECTVEGTSNPNLYWYRQAAGRGLQLLFYSVGIGQISSEVPQNLSASRPQDRQFILSSKKLLLSDSGFYLCAWSVGGERNQPQHFGDGTRLSIL.

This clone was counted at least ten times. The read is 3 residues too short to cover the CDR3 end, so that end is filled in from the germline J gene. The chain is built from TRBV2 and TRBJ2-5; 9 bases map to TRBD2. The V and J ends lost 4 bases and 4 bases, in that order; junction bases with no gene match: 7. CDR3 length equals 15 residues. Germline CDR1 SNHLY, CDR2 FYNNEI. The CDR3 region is CASSVAGGVRETQYF. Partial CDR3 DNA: TGTGCCAGCAGTGTGGCGGGGGGGGTTCGAGAGACC.